Each of the 3 T cell receptor beta chains below was sequenced from the same sample in a study of T cells after yellow fever vaccination. TCRdb itself ran the 5' RACE reads through MiXCR, one entry per CDR3 protein. The sample includes 230,000 or so distinct CDR3 sequences, approximately 6.3% seen only once; the top ten take more than 1%. Specimen: CD4+ T cells sorted from PBMCs, collected on the day of the yellow fever booster vaccination. These TCRs come from a man between 25 and 39 years old who received the YFV17D yellow fever vaccine.

This clonotype was detected a few times. The chain combines TRBV4-1 with TRBJ2-2, with 11 bases fitting TRBD2. The CDR3 is 17 residues long. Germline loops: CDR1 MGHRA, CDR2 YSYEKL. V shed 3 bases and J 6 bases; nucleotides not matched to a gene: 9. The chain's CDR3 is CASSQEGTSGSPGELFF. The CDR3 DNA is TGCGCCAGCAGCCAGGAGGGTACTAGCGGGAGTCCCGGGGAGCTGTTTTTT.

This clonotype was picked up many times. The J gene is TRBJ1-1, the V gene TRBV6-1; D uncertain. The CDR3 spans 12 residues. Germline loops: CDR1 MNHNS, CDR2 SASEGT. Trimming stripped 7 bases from V and 4 bases from J, with 10 bases between. CDR3 amino acids: CASNLRLTEAFF. In nucleotides, the CDR3 is TGTGCCAGCAACCTTAGGCTCACTGAAGCTTTCTTT.

This clonotype was recorded a few times. The chain couples TRBV20-1 to TRBJ2-5; a weak D match, TRBD2 (5 bases). CDR1 is DFQATT and CDR2 is SNEGSKA in the germline V gene (reference sequence). The CDR3 length is 13 residues. V shed 6 bases and J shed 2 bases, with 13 bases lying between them. CDR3 sequence (DNA): TGCAGTGCACCTCAAGACTATCAAGAGACCCAGTACTTC. It translates to CSAPQDYQETQYF.